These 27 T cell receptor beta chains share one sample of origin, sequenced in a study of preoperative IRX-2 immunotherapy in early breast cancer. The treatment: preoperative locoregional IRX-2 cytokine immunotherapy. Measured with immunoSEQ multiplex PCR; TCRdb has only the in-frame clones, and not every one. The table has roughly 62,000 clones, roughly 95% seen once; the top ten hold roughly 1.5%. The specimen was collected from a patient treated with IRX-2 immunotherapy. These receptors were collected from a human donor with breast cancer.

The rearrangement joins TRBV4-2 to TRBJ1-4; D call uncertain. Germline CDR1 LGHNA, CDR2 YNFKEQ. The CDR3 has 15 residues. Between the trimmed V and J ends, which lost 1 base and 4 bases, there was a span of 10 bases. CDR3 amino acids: CASSQGESVNEKLFF. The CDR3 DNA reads TGTGCCAGCAGCCAAGGGGAGTCAGTTAATGAAAAACTGTTTTTT.

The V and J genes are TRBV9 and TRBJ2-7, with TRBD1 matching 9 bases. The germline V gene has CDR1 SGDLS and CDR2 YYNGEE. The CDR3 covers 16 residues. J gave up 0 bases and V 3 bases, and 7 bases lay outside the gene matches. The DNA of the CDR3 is TGTGCCAGCAGCGCTTCGACAGGGGGTGCCTCCTACGAGCAGTACTTC. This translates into CASSASTGGASYEQYF.

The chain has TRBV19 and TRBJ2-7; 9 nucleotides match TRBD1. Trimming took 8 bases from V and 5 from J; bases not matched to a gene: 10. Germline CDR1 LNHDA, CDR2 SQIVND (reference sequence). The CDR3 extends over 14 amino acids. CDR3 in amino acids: CASSSGQGLDEQYF. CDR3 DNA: TGTGCCAGTTCCTCGGGACAGGGTTTGGACGAGCAGTACTTC. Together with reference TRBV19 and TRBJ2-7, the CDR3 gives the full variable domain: DGGITQSPKYLFRKEGQNVTLSCEQNLNHDAMYWYRQDPGQGLRLIYYSQIVNDFQKGDIAEGYSVSREKKESFPLTVTSAQKNPTAFYLCASSSGQGLDEQYFGPGTRLTVT.

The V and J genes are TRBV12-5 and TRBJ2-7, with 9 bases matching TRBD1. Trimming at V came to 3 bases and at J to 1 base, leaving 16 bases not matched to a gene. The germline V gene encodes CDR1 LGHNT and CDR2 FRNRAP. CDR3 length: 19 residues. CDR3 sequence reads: CASGLRGQGFRPRSYEQYF. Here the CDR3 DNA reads TGTGCTAGTGGTTTACGAGGACAGGGGTTCCGCCCGAGATCCTACGAGCAGTACTTC.

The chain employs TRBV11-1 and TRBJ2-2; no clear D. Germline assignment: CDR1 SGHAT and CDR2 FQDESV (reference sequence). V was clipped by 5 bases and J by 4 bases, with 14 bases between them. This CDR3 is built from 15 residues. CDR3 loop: CASSLVGHVTGELFF. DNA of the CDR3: TGTGCCAGCAGCCTCGTTGGGCATGTCACCGGGGAGCTGTTTTTT.

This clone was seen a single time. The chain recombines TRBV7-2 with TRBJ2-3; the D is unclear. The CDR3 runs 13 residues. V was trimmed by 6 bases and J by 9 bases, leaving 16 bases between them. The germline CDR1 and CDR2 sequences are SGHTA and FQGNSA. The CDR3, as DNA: TGTGCCAGCAGTTCGGAAACCGGTGGGACGCAGTATTTT. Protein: CASSSETGGTQYF. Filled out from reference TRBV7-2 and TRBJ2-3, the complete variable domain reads GAGVSQSPSNKVTEKGKDVELRCDPISGHTALYWYRQSLGQGLEFLIYFQGNSAPDKSGLPSDRFSAERTGGSVSTLTIQRTQQEDSAVYLCASSSETGGTQYFGPGTRLTVL.

The CDR3 nucleotides read TGTGCCAGCAGCTTGCTGGCCGGTCGGAACACCGGGGAGCTGTTTTTT. It is translated as CASSLLAGRNTGELFF. The V call is TRBV5-4, the J call TRBJ2-2; D unclear. The CDR3 extends over 16 amino acids. From germline, CDR1 is SGHNT and CDR2 YYREEE (reference sequence). Trimming removed 1 base at V and 1 base at J, with 11 bases between.

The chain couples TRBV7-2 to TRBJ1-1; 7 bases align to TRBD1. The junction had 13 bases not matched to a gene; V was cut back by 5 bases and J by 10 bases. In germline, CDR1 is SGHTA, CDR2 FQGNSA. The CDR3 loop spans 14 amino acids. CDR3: CASSPGTTGPAAFF. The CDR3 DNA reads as TGTGCCAGCAGCCCCGGGACGACAGGGCCGGCAGCTTTCTTT.

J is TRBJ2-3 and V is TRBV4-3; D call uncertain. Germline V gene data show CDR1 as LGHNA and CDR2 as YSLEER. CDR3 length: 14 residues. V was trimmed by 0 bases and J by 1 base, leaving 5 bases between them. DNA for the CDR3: TGCGCCAGCAGCCAAGATGCCGGCACAGATACGCAGTATTTT. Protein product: CASSQDAGTDTQYF.

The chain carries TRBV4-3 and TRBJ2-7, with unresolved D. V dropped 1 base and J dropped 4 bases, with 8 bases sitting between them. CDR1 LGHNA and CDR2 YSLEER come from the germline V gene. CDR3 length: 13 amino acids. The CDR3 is CASSQVGQYEQYF. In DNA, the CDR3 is TGCGCCAGCAGCCAAGTAGGGCAGTACGAGCAGTACTTC.

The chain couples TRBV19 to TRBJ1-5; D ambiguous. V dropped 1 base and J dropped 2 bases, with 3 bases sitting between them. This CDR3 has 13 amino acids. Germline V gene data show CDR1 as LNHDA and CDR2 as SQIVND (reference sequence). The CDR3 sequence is CASSIGGNQPQHF. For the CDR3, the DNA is TGTGCCAGTAGTATAGGTGGCAATCAGCCCCAGCATTTT.

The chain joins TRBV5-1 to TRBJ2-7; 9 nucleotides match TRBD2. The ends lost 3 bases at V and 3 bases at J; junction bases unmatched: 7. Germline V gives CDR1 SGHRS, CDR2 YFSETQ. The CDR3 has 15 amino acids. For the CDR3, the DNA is TGCGCCAGCAGCTGGGGGACTAGCCGAGACTACGAGCAGTACTTC. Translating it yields CASSWGTSRDYEQYF. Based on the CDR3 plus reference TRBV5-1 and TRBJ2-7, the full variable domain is KAGVTQTPRYLIKTRGQQVTLSCSPISGHRSVSWYQQTPGQGLQFLFEYFSETQRNKGNFPGRFSGRQFSNSRSEMNVSTLELGDSALYLCASSWGTSRDYEQYFGPGTRLTVT.

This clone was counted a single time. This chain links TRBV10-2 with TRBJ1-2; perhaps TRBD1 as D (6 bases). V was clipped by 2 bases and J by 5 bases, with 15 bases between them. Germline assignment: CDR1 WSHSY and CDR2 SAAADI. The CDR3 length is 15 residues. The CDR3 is CASSEAGVGIYGYTF. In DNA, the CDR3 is TGCGCCAGCAGTGAGGCAGGGGTGGGGATATATGGCTACACCTTC.

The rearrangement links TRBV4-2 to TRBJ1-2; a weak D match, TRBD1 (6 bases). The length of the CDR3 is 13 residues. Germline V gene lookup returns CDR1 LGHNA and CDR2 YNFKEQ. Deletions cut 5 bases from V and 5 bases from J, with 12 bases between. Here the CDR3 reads CASSLGADYGYTF. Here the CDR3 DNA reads TGTGCCAGCAGCTTGGGGGCAGATTATGGCTACACCTTC.

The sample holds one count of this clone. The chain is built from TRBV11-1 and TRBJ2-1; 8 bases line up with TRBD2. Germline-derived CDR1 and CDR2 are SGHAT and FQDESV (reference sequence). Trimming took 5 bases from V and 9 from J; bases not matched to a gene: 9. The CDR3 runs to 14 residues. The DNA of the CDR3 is TGTGCCAGCAGCCCCCGGACTAGCCTGGCTGAGCAGTTCTTC. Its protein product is CASSPRTSLAEQFF.

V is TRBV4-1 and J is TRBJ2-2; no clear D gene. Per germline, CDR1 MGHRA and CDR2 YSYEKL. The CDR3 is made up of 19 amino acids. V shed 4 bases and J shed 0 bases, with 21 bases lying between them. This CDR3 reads CASSPKESVLYSNTGELFF. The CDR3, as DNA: TGCGCCAGCAGCCCCAAGGAGAGCGTACTATACTCGAACACCGGGGAGCTGTTTTTT.

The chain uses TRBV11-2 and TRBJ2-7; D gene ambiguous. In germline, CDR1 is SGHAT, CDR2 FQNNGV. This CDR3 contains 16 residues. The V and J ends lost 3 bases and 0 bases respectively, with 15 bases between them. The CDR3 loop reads CASSFLGNTSSYEQYF. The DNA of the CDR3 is TGTGCCAGCAGCTTCTTAGGGAATACGAGCTCCTACGAGCAGTACTTC.

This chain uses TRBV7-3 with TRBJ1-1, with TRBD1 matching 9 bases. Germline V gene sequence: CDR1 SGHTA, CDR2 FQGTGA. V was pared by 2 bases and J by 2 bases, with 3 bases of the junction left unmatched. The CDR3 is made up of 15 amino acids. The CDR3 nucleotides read TGTGCCAGCAGCTTACCGGGACAGGGTAACACTGAAGCTTTCTTT. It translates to CASSLPGQGNTEAFF.

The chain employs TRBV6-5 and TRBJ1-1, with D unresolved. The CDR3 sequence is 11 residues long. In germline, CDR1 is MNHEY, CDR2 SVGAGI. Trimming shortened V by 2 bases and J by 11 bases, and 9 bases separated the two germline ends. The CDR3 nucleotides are TGTGCCAGCAGTTACGGCTGGACGGCTTTCTTT. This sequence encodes CASSYGWTAFF.

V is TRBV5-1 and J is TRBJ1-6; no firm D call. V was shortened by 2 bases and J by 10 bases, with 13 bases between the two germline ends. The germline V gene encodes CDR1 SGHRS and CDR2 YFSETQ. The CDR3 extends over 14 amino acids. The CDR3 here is CASSFDTSMSPLHF. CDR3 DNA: TGCGCCAGCAGCTTCGACACCTCGATGTCACCCCTCCACTTT.

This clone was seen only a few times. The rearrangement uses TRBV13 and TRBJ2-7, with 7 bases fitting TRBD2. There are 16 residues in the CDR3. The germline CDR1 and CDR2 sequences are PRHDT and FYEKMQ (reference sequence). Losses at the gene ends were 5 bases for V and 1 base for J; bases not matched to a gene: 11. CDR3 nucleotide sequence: TGTGCCAGCAGCCCCAGGACTAGGGAACGGTCCTACGAGCAGTACTTC. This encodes CASSPRTRERSYEQYF. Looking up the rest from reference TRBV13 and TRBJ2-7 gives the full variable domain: AAGVIQSPRHLIKEKRETATLKCYPIPRHDTVYWYQQGPGQDPQFLISFYEKMQSDKGSIPDRFSAQQFSDYHSELNMSSLELGDSALYFCASSPRTRERSYEQYFGPGTRLTVT.

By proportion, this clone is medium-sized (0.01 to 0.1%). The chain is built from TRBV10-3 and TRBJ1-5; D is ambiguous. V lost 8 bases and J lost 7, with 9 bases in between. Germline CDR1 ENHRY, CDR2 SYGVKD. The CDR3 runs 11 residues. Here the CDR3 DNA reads TGTGCCATCGGACGTAGACAGCCCCAGCATTTT. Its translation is CAIGRRQPQHF.

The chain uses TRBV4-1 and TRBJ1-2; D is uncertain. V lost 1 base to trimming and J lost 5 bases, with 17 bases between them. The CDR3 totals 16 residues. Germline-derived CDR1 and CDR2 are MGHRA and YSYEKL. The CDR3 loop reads CASSQVGSPEVYGYTF. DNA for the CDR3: TGCGCCAGCAGCCAAGTGGGTTCCCCCGAGGTGTATGGCTACACCTTC.

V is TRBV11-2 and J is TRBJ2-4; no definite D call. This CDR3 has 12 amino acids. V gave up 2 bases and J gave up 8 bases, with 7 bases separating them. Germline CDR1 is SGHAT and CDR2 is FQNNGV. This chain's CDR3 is CASSLQGYIQYF. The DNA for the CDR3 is TGTGCCAGCAGCTTACAAGGGTACATTCAGTACTTC.

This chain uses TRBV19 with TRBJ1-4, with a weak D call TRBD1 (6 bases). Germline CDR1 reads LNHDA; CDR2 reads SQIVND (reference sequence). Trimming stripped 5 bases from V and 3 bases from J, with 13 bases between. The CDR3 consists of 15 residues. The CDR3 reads CASSGGDQPNEKLFF. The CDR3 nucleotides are TGTGCCAGTAGTGGGGGCGACCAACCTAATGAAAAACTGTTTTTT.

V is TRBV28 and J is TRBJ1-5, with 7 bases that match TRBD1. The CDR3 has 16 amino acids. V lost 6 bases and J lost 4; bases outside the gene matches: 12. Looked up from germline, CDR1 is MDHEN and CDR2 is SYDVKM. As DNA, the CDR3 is TGTGCCAGCAGCCGTTCCCCGGGACAGCTAAATCAGCCCCAGCATTTT. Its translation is CASSRSPGQLNQPQHF. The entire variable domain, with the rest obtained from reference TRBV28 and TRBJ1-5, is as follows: DVKVTQSSRYLVKRTGEKVFLECVQDMDHENMFWYRQDPGLGLRLIYFSYDVKMKEKGDIPEGYSVSREKKERFSLILESASTNQTSMYLCASSRSPGQLNQPQHFGDGTRLSIL.

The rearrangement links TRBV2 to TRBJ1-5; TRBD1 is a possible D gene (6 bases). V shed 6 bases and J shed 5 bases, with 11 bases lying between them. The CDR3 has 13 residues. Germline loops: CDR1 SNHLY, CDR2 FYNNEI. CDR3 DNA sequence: TGTGCCAGCAGGGCACAGGGTTATCAGCCCCAGCATTTT. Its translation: CASRAQGYQPQHF.